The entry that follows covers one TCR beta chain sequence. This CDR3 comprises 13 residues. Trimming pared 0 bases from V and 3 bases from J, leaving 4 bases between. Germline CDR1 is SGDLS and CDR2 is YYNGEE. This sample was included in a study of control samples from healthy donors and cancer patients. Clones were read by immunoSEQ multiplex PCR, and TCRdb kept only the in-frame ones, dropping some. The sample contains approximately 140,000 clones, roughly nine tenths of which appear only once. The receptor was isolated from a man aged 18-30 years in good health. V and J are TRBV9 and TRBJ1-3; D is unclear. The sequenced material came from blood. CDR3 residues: CASSVEIGNTIYF. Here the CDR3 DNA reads TGTGCCAGCAGCGTAGAAATTGGAAACACCATATATTTT.